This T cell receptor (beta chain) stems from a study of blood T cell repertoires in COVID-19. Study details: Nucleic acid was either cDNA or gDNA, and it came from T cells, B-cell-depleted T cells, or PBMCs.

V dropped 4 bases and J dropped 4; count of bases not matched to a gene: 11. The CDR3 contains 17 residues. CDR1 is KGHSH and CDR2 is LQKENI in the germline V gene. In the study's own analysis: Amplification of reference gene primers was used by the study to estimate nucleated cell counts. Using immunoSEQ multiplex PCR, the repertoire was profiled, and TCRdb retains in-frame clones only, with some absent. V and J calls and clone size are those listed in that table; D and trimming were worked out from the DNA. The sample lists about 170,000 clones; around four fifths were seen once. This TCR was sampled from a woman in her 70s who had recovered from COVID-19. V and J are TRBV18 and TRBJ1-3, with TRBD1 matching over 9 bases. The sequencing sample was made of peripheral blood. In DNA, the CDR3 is TGTGCCAGCTCACGGGACAGGGTTACCGGCGGGGGAAACACCATATATTTT. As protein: CASSRDRVTGGGNTIYF. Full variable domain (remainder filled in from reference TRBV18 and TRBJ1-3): NAGVMQNPRHLVRRRGQEARLRCSPMKGHSHVYWYRQLPEEGLKFMVYLQKENIIDESGMPKERFSAEFPKEGPSILRIQQVVRGDSAAYFCASSRDRVTGGGNTIYFGEGSWLTVV.